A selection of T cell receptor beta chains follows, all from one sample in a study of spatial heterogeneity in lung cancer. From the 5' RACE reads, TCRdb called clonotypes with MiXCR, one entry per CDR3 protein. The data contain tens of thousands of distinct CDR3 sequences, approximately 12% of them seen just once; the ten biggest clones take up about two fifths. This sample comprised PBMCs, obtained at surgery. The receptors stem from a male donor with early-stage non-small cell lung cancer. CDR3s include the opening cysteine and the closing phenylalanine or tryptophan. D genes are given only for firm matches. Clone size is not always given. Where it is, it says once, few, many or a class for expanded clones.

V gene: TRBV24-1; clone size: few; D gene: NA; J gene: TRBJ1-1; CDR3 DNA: TGTGCCACCTTGTATACGGGGACGTTGAACACTGAAGCTTTCTTT; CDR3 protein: CATLYTGTLNTEAFF
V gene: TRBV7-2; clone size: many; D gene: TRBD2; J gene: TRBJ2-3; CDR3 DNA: TGTGCCAGCAGCTTGGGGACTAGCGTGGGTACGCAGTATTTT; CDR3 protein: CASSLGTSVGTQYF
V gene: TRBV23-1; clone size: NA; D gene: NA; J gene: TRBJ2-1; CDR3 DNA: TGCGCCAGCAGTCAATATTTCAGGGGCGTCGGTTTAAGCTCCTACAATGAGCAGTTCTTC; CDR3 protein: CASSQYFRGVGLSSYNEQFF
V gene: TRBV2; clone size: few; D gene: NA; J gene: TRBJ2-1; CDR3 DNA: TGTGCCAGCAGCCAGACAGCATACAATGAGCAGTTCTTC; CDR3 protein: CASSQTAYNEQFF
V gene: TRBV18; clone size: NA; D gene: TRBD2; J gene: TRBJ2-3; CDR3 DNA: TGTGCCAGCTCACCTACAGCGGGAGCTAGCACAGATACGCAGTATTTT; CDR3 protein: CASSPTAGASTDTQYF
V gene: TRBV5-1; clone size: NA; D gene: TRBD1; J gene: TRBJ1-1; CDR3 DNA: TGCGCCAGCAGCTTGCGGACAGGGTTAAACACTGAAGCTTTCTTT; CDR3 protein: CASSLRTGLNTEAFF
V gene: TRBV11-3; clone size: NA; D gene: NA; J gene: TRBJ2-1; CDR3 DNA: TGTGCCAGCAGCCAACAGGGTTCCAATGAGCAGTTCTTC; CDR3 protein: CASSQQGSNEQFF
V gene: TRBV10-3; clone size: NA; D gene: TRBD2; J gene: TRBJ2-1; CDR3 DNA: TGTGCCATCGGGAGCGGGGGGTACAATGAGCAGTTCTTC; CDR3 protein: CAIGSGGYNEQFF
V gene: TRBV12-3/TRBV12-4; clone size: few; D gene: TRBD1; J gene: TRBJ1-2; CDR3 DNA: TGTGCCAGCCGACAGGGTTTTGGCTACACCTTC; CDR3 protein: CASRQGFGYTF
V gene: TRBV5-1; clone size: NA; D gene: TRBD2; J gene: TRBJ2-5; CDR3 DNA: TGCGCCAGCAGGACTAGCGGCCAAGAGACCCAGTACTTC; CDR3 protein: CASRTSGQETQYF
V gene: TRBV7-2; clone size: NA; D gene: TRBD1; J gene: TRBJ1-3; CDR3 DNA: TGTGCCAGCAGCTTAGCCCGGGACAGAAGAAACACCATATATTTT; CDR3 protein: CASSLARDRRNTIYF
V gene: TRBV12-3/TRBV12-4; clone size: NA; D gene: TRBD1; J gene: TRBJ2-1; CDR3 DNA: TGTGCCAGCAGCAAAGACAGGGGCCCCTACAATGAGCAGTTCTTC; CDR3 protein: CASSKDRGPYNEQFF
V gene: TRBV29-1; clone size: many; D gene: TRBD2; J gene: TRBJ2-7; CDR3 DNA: TGCAGCGTTGATAGGAGTGGACTAGCGGGAGCCGAGCAGTACTTC; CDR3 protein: CSVDRSGLAGAEQYF
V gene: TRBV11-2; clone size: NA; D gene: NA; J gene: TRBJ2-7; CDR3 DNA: TGTGCCAGCAACACCGACAGGGAGGGCGAGCAGTACTTC; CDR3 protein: CASNTDREGEQYF
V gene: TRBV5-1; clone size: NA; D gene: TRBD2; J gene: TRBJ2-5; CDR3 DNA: TGCGCCAGCAGTTTGCTAGCGGGAGAACAAGAGACCCAGTACTTC; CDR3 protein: CASSLLAGEQETQYF
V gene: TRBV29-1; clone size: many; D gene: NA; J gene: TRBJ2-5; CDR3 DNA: TGCAGCGTACTAGAAAACCAAGAGACCCAGTACTTC; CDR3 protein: CSVLENQETQYF
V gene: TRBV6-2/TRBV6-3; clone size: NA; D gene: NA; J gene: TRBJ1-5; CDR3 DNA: TGTGCCAGCAGTCCCGCCGGGAGACAATATCAGCCCCAGCATTTT; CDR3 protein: CASSPAGRQYQPQHF
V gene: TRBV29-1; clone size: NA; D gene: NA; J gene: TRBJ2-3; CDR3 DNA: TGCAGCGTTGAATTTGTAGGCACAGATACGCAGTATTTT; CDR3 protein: CSVEFVGTDTQYF
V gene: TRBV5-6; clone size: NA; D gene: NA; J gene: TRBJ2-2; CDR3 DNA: TGTGCCAGCAGCTTGATTAGCCCCACCGGGGAGCTGTTTTTT; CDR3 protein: CASSLISPTGELFF
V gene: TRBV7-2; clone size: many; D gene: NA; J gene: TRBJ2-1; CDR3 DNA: TGTGCCAGCAGCTTAGTTCCAGGGAAACCCTACAATGAGCAGTTCTTC; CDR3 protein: CASSLVPGKPYNEQFF
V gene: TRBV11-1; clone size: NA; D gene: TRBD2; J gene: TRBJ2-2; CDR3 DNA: TGTGCCAGCAGCCAACGACTAGCGGGAGCAGCGGCGCTGTTTTTT; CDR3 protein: CASSQRLAGAAALFF
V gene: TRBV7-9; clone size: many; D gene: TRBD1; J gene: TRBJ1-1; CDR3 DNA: TGTGCCAGCAGCTTATGGGACAGTGAAGCTTTCTTT; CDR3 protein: CASSLWDSEAFF
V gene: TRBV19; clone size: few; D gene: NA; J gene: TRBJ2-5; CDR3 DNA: TGTGCCAGTAGTACCGCAGGGTTTGGTGAGACCCAGTACTTC; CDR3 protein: CASSTAGFGETQYF
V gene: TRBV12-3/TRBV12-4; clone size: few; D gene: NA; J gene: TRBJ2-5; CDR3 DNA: TGTGCCAGCAGGGACGCGGCGCAAGAGACCCAGTACTTC; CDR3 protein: CASRDAAQETQYF
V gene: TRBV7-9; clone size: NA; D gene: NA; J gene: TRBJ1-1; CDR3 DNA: TGTGCCAGCAGCAATTTAGAGAGGAAATGGAACACTGAAGCTTTCTTT; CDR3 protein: CASSNLERKWNTEAFF
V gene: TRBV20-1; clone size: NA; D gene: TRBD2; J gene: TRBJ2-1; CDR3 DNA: TGCAGTGCTAGAGATAGGAGCGGGAGGACCTACAATGAGCAGTTCTTC; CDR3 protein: CSARDRSGRTYNEQFF
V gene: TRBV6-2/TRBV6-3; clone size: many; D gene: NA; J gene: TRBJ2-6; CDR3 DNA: TGTGCCAGCACTAAGAGCTCTGGGGCCAACGTCCTGACTTTC; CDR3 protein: CASTKSSGANVLTF
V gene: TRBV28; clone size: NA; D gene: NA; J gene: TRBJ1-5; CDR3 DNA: TGTGCCAGCGTGATTGGGATTAGCAATCAGCCCCAGCATTTT; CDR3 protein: CASVIGISNQPQHF
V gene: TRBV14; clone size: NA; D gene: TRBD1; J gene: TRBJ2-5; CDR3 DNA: TGTGCCAGCAGCCTACAGGGGAGAGAGACCCAGTACTTC; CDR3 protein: CASSLQGRETQYF
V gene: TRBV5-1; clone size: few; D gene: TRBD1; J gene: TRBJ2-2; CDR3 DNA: TGCGCCAGCATCCGGGACAGGGGGGCCGGGGAGCTGTTTTTT; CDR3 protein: CASIRDRGAGELFF
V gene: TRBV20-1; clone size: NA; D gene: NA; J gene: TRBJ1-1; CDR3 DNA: TGCAGTGCTAGAATGGGGGGTACTATGAACACTGAAGCTTTCTTT; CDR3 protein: CSARMGGTMNTEAFF
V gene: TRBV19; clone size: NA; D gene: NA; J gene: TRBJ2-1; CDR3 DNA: TGTGCCAGTAGTCCTGATTCGGCCCTGTACAATGAGCAGTTCTTC; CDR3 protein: CASSPDSALYNEQFF
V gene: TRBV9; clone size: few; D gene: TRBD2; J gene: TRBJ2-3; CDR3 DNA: TGTGCCAGCAGCGGTAGACTAGCTAGCACAGATACGCAGTATTTT; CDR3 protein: CASSGRLASTDTQYF
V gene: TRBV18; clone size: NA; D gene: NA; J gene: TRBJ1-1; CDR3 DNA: TGTGCCAGCTCTTACGAGGCCCAGGGCACTGAAGCTTTCTTT; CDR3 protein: CASSYEAQGTEAFF
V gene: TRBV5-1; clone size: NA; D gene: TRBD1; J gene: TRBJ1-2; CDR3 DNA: TGCGCCAGCAGCACCGGGACAGGGGGCAACTATGGCTACACCTTC; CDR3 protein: CASSTGTGGNYGYTF
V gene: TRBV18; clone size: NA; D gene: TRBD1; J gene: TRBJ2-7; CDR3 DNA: TGTGCCAGCTCACCAAGGGGGACAGGGGTGAGCGAGCAGTACTTC; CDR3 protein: CASSPRGTGVSEQYF
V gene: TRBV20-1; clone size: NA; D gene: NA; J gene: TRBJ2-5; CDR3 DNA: TGCAGTGCTAGAGCAAACAACGATCTAGCGCACATCCAAGAGACCCAGTACTTC; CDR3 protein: CSARANNDLAHIQETQYF